These T cell receptor beta chains were read from a single sample in a study of blood T cell repertoires in COVID-19. Clones were read by immunoSEQ multiplex PCR, and TCRdb kept only the in-frame ones, dropping some. Of over 70,000 clones in the sample, 90% are singletons; the top ten hold 6.7%. The sequenced sample was peripheral blood. The receptors stem from a man aged 18 to 35 with COVID-19, enrolled during active disease. Each CDR3 is given without its conserved first and last residue.

j_call v_call cdr3_length cdr3_aa
TRBJ2-7 TRBV28 12 ASSSPGTSHEQY
TRBJ1-2 TRBV28 13 ASSSPGTGINGYT
TRBJ1-3 TRBV28 11 ASGLGSGNTIY
TRBJ2-3 TRBV5-1 13 ASSLVSGTTDTQY
TRBJ2-7 TRBV19 11 ASSNSGVYEQY
TRBJ1-4 TRBV20-1 7 RTKEKLF
TRBJ1-2 TRBV5-1 14 ASSFSRTGLLYGYT
TRBJ2-7 TRBV18 13 ASSPPSGGVWEQY
TRBJ1-2 TRBV5-1 13 ASSLTGSTNYGYT
TRBJ2-1 TRBV14 13 ASSQDIFTGAEQF
TRBJ2-5 TRBV5-6 13 ASSYGTGEGETQY
TRBJ2-7 TRBV27 15 ASSSLTTGYRSYEQY
TRBJ2-7 TRBV30 10 AWSTGSYEQY
TRBJ2-7 TRBV7-2 13 ASSLRQGPSYEQY
TRBJ2-5 TRBV19 11 ASRKDSQETQY
TRBJ1-1 TRBV30 11 AWSRTGGTEAF
TRBJ2-1 TRBV29-1 11 SVDAENYNEQF
TRBJ2-7 TRBV28 12 ASSFSWGGYEQY
TRBJ2-7 TRBV5-1 13 ASSWSGRRLVEQY
TRBJ2-7 TRBV5-6 11 ASSLATRYEQY
TRBJ1-2 TRBV19 12 ASRIGQGYYGYT
TRBJ2-1 TRBV30 11 AWTLAGNNEQF
TRBJ1-5 TRBV30 12 AWSRLGIGQPQH